The clone carrying this T cell receptor (beta chain) was seen only a few times. Germline V gene data show CDR1 as SGHRS and CDR2 as YFSETQ. This CDR3 is built from 14 residues. Trimming stripped 0 bases from V and 5 bases from J, with 10 bases between. TCRdb reprocessed the 5' RACE reads via MiXCR and lists one record per CDR3 protein. The data contain about 54,000 distinct CDR3 sequences, roughly 18% of them singletons. The sample comprised naive CD4+ T cells sorted from blood. Indicated subset: naive CD4+ T cells, CD4+CD45RA+CD25-. The chain combines TRBV5-1 with TRBJ2-3, with TRBD2 as a possible D gene (6 bases). The sequence came from a female donor with breast cancer. As DNA, the CDR3 is TGCGCCAGCAGCTTGGCCGGGGGAGGAGATACGCAGTATTTT. Translated: CASSLAGGGDTQYF.